Below are 13 T cell receptor beta chains sequenced from a single sample in a study of blood T cell repertoires in COVID-19. The table came from immunoSEQ multiplex PCR; TCRdb's copy has only in-frame clones and leaves some out. The profile shows 100,000 to 150,000 clones, about 89% of them singletons. Material: peripheral blood. These TCRs come from a man aged 55 to 70 with COVID-19, enrolled during active disease.

J is TRBJ2-3 and V is TRBV7-6; D is perhaps TRBD1 (6 bases). The length of the CDR3 is 17 residues. Germline CDR1 is SGHVS and CDR2 is FNYEAQ. The V gene lost 1 base and the J gene lost 3 bases, with 17 bases spanning the gap. CDR3 sequence reads: CASSLVDSQYPTDTQYF. The CDR3 DNA reads as TGTGCCAGCAGCTTAGTGGACAGTCAATACCCTACAGATACGCAGTATTTT.

The rearrangement links TRBV11-3 to TRBJ2-1, with TRBD2 matching 9 bases. V trimming: 4 bases; J trimming: 3 bases; junction bases outside the gene matches: 7. CDR1 is SGHNT, CDR2 YENEEA, per germline. This CDR3 has 16 residues. As DNA, the CDR3 is TGTGCCAGCAGCTCCCGAGAGCGGGGGGACTACAATGAGCAGTTCTTC. This encodes CASSSRERGDYNEQFF.

The chain has TRBV4-1 and TRBJ2-7, with a tentative D call TRBD1 (5 bases). CDR1 and CDR2 from the germline V gene are MGHRA and YSYEKL. This CDR3 contains 13 residues. V was shortened by 4 bases and J by 7 bases, with 14 bases between the two germline ends. Here the CDR3 DNA reads TGCGCCAGCAGCCTCATTACCGACAGTGAGCAGTACTTC. It translates to CASSLITDSEQYF.

The V call is TRBV7-9, the J call TRBJ2-3; D not resolved. The CDR3 is made up of 16 amino acids. Germline V gene lookup returns CDR1 SEHNR and CDR2 FQNEAQ (reference sequence). Deletions cut 7 bases from V and 3 bases from J, with 20 bases between. CDR3 DNA sequence: TGTGCCAGCAACCCGAATAACAACCAGAGGACAGATACGCAGTATTTT. Its translation is CASNPNNNQRTDTQYF.

As regards this clone: In the same sample, other DNA sequences code for this CDR3. The V call is TRBV15, the J call TRBJ2-5; D is possibly TRBD2 (5 bases). Germline CDR1 reads LNHNV; CDR2 reads YYDKDF (reference sequence). The CDR3 covers 13 residues. Trimming removed 0 bases from V and 5 bases from J, with 7 bases in between. This chain's CDR3 is CATSRDPGETQYF. The CDR3 region has the DNA TGTGCCACCAGCAGAGATCCGGGGGAGACCCAGTACTTC.

The chain links TRBV29-1 to TRBJ1-6, with 7 bases matching TRBD1. This CDR3 comprises 15 residues. The junction had 9 bases not matched to a gene; V was cut back by 4 bases and J by 6 bases. Germline CDR1 is SQVTM and CDR2 is ANQGSEA. As DNA, the CDR3 is TGCAGCGTTGTAACAGGGACAGCCCTTAATTCACCCCTCCACTTT. Translated, it gives CSVVTGTALNSPLHF.

The CDR3 coding sequence is TGTGCCAGCTCACCATCGCGAAATCAGCCCCAGCATTTT. This gives the protein CASSPSRNQPQHF. The V gene is TRBV18, the J gene TRBJ1-5; D unclear. The CDR3 length is 13 residues. Germline assignment: CDR1 KGHSH and CDR2 LQKENI. The V end was cut by 2 bases, the J end by 4 bases, with 6 bases between.

This rearrangement joins TRBV1 to TRBJ2-3; the D call in the table, TRBD2, was not verified against the DNA. TRBV1 is a known pseudogene. The CDR3 sequence is 16 residues long. In DNA, the CDR3 is TGCACCAGCAGCCAGGGTACGTCCTCTAGTAGGGATACGCAGTATTTT. As protein: CTSSQGTSSSRDTQYF.

V gene TRBV7-2 combines with J gene TRBJ2-4; 7 bases align to TRBD2. Germline V gene sequence: CDR1 SGHTA, CDR2 FQGNSA. J gave up 4 bases and V 5 bases, and 8 bases lay outside the gene matches. The CDR3 covers 15 residues. This CDR3 is CASSPGGGTKNIQYF. The CDR3 DNA follows: TGTGCCAGCAGCCCGGGGGGAGGTACTAAAAACATTCAGTACTTC.

This chain uses TRBV18 with TRBJ2-5; 10 bases map to TRBD1. The V and J ends lost 4 bases and 2 bases, in that order; junction bases with no gene match: 13. The CDR3 is made up of 18 amino acids. Germline V CDR1 and CDR2: KGHSH, LQKENI. CDR3 sequence (DNA): TGTGCCAGCTCACTTCTTCCCCCTGACAGGGGGCGGCAAGAGACCCAGTACTTC. It yields the protein CASSLLPPDRGRQETQYF. The complete variable domain, with remaining parts taken from reference TRBV18 and TRBJ2-5, reads NAGVMQNPRHLVRRRGQEARLRCSPMKGHSHVYWYRQLPEEGLKFMVYLQKENIIDESGMPKERFSAEFPKEGPSILRIQQVVRGDSAAYFCASSLLPPDRGRQETQYFGPGTRLLVL.

About this clone: One end of the junction fails to match germline, which may point to a read error. The chain combines TRBV18 with TRBJ2-5; D might be TRBD2 (5 bases). The CDR3 runs to 15 residues. Germline lookup yields CDR1 KGHSH and CDR2 LQKENI. CDR3 coding DNA: TGTGCCAGCTCCCCACTCCACGGGGTTCGAGAGACCCAGTACTTC. This codes for CASSPLHGVRETQYF. Filled out from reference TRBV18 and TRBJ2-5, the complete variable domain reads NAGVMQNPRHLVRRRGQEARLRCSPMKGHSHVYWYRQLPEEGLKFMVYLQKENIIDESGMPKERFSAEFPKEGPSILRIQQVVRGDSAAYFCASSPLHGVRETQYFGPGTRLLVL.

The J gene is TRBJ1-6, the V gene TRBV6-5, with D tentatively TRBD1 (5 bases). With 6 bases removed from V and 7 bases from J, the gap between germline ends came to 16 bases. The V gene's germline CDR1 is MNHEY and CDR2 SVGAGI. This CDR3 comprises 15 residues. The CDR3 region has the DNA TGTGCCAGCAGCTTCCTTGGGGGGAGAAATTCACCCCTCCACTTT. The encoded protein is CASSFLGGRNSPLHF.

The chain carries TRBV7-9 and TRBJ2-5; D not certain. Deletions cut 1 base from V and 1 base from J, with 7 bases between. The CDR3 is 14 residues long. Germline V lookup: CDR1 SEHNR, CDR2 FQNEAQ (reference sequence). DNA for the CDR3: TGTGCCAGCAGCTTAGTACAGATCCAAGAGACCCAGTACTTC. It is translated as CASSLVQIQETQYF.